A selection of T cell receptor beta chains follows, all from one sample in a study of identical twins. TCRdb ran MiXCR on the 5' RACE reads and lists one entry per CDR3 protein. The sample has fewer than 550,000 distinct CDR3 sequences; around an eighth are singletons. These data are also associated with another study on yellow fever vaccine responses in identical twins.

Sequenced input: CD4+ T cells sorted from blood. These receptors originate from a woman between 18 and 29 years old in good health. Both conserved end residues are part of each CDR3. Fields, in order: D gene, V gene, J gene, clone size, CDR3 DNA, CDR3 protein. The D gene is left open where the match is weak. Expanded clones get a size class; other rows say once, few or many, or leave the size out.

d_call: TRBD1; v_call: TRBV28; j_call: TRBJ1-4; clone_size: NA; cdr3_nt: TGTGCCAGCAAAGGGGACAGCGAAAAACTGTTTTTT; cdr3_aa: CASKGDSEKLFF
d_call: NA; v_call: TRBV11-2; j_call: TRBJ2-3; clone_size: NA; cdr3_nt: TGTGCCAGCAGCTCATTACGGGACGGCAGCACAGATACGCAGTATTTT; cdr3_aa: CASSSLRDGSTDTQYF
d_call: NA; v_call: TRBV12-3/TRBV12-4; j_call: TRBJ2-1; clone_size: many; cdr3_nt: TGTGCCAGCGCAGCCCAAGGTGGGGGGGCTGGGGACGATGAGCAGTTCTTC; cdr3_aa: CASAAQGGGAGDDEQFF
d_call: TRBD2; v_call: TRBV5-1; j_call: TRBJ2-5; clone_size: few; cdr3_nt: TGCGCCAGCAGCTCCACCGGCGGGGGGCTAGAGACCCAGTACTTC; cdr3_aa: CASSSTGGGLETQYF
d_call: NA; v_call: TRBV20-1; j_call: TRBJ2-6; clone_size: NA; cdr3_nt: TGCAGTGCTACGGTTAGCTCTGGGGCCAACGTCCTGACTTTC; cdr3_aa: CSATVSSGANVLTF
d_call: TRBD2; v_call: TRBV5-1; j_call: TRBJ2-7; clone_size: many; cdr3_nt: TGCGCCAGCGGACTAGCGGGAGCCTACGAGCAGTACTTC; cdr3_aa: CASGLAGAYEQYF
d_call: NA; v_call: TRBV5-1; j_call: TRBJ2-7; clone_size: many; cdr3_nt: TGCGCCAGCAGCTCGGGACCAACCTCCTACGAGCAGTACTTC; cdr3_aa: CASSSGPTSYEQYF
d_call: TRBD1; v_call: TRBV24-1; j_call: TRBJ2-3; clone_size: few; cdr3_nt: TGTGCCACCAGAGCAGGGGGCGTAGATACGCAGTATTTT; cdr3_aa: CATRAGGVDTQYF
d_call: NA; v_call: TRBV7-9; j_call: TRBJ2-4; clone_size: many; cdr3_nt: TGTGCCAGCAGCTTACCGGGCCCCAACATTCAGTACTTC; cdr3_aa: CASSLPGPNIQYF
d_call: NA; v_call: TRBV7-2; j_call: TRBJ1-1; clone_size: few; cdr3_nt: TGTGCCAGCAGCTTAAAGTCCACTGAAGCTTTCTTT; cdr3_aa: CASSLKSTEAFF
d_call: TRBD1; v_call: TRBV7-2; j_call: TRBJ2-3; clone_size: few; cdr3_nt: TGTGCCAGCAGCTTAGGTAGCCTGCTGGACAGGGTGACAGATACGCAGTATTTT; cdr3_aa: CASSLGSLLDRVTDTQYF
d_call: TRBD1; v_call: TRBV18; j_call: TRBJ2-1; clone_size: NA; cdr3_nt: TGTGCCAGCTCACCACAAATGACAGGGAACAATGAGCAGTTCTTC; cdr3_aa: CASSPQMTGNNEQFF
d_call: TRBD2; v_call: TRBV7-9; j_call: TRBJ2-1; clone_size: NA; cdr3_nt: TGTGCCAGCAGCTTGACTAGCGGGGGGGCCGGTGAGCAGTTCTTC; cdr3_aa: CASSLTSGGAGEQFF
d_call: TRBD1; v_call: TRBV29-1; j_call: TRBJ1-3; clone_size: NA; cdr3_nt: TGCAGCGTTGTGAGGGGGCTAAACACCATATATTTT; cdr3_aa: CSVVRGLNTIYF
d_call: TRBD1; v_call: TRBV6-2/TRBV6-3; j_call: TRBJ2-2; clone_size: few; cdr3_nt: TGTGCCAGCAAGGACAGGGGTACCGGGGAGCTGTTTTTT; cdr3_aa: CASKDRGTGELFF
d_call: NA; v_call: TRBV3-1; j_call: TRBJ2-2; clone_size: few; cdr3_nt: TGTGCCAGCGAGGGAGAAATTAACACCGGGGAGCTGTTTTTT; cdr3_aa: CASEGEINTGELFF